The sequence of this T cell receptor (beta chain) was determined in a study of blood T cell repertoires in COVID-19. The wider study: PBMCs, B-cell-depleted T cells, or T cells provided the cDNA or gDNA that made up the material.

Per the authors' pipeline: Reference gene primers were amplified, and this amplification served to estimate nucleated cell counts. Produced via immunoSEQ multiplex PCR; TCRdb's table is partial and in-frame only. V and J calls and clone size are as listed in that table; D and trimming were resolved from the DNA. The table has fewer than 300,000 clones, 80% to 90% seen once; the top ten hold 0.7% to 0.9%. Germline V gene sequence: CDR1 SGHRS, CDR2 YFSETQ. The ends lost 4 bases at V and 8 bases at J; junction bases unmatched: 8. The CDR3 length is 15 residues. The chain couples TRBV5-1 to TRBJ1-4; TRBD1 matches at 10 bases. The sequencing input was peripheral blood. The TCR was taken from a man aged 25-40 years with acute or convalescent COVID-19. The DNA for the CDR3 is TGCGCCAGCAGCCAGACAGGGGGCCGGGGCGAAAAACTGTTTTTT. Amino acid sequence: CASSQTGGRGEKLFF.